This TCR beta chain derives from a study of shared clonotypes between healthy human individuals. Study summary: The plates for each donor numbered three CD4 naive, three CD4 memory, two CD8 naive and one CD8 memory.

Several immunoSEQ plates received, in even portions, the genomic DNA of each subset. The protocol was immunoSEQ multiplex PCR, while the TCRdb copy is restricted to in-frame clones and leaves out a portion. This repertoire shows around 600,000 clones, 95% to 98% found once; its top ten account for 0.045% to 0.07%. Study observations and caveats: Researchers sampled blood only, noting tissue repertoires likely differ.

V lost 2 bases and J lost 2, with 6 bases in between. Germline CDR1 is GTSNPN and CDR2 is SVGIG (reference sequence). The CDR3 length is 12 residues. This clone was seen once. The antigen is undetermined. The sequenced sample was naive CD4+ T cells sorted from blood. Subset meaning: CD45RA+ positively selected. The clonotype comes from a woman in her twenties or thirties in good health. V usage is TRBV30 and J usage is TRBJ1-2; no clear D gene. The CDR3 bases are TGTGCCTGGAGTTTCGGAAACTATGGCTACACCTTC. Residues: CAWSFGNYGYTF.